This T cell receptor (beta chain) comes out of a study of blood T cell repertoires in COVID-19. Study at large: COVID-19 samples from acute and convalescent phases originated in the United States, Italy and Spain. T cells, B-cell-depleted T cells, or PBMCs provided the cDNA or gDNA that served as material.

Trimming cost V 0 bases and J 4 bases, with 15 bases left between them. Germline V lookup: CDR1 SGHDN, CDR2 FVKESK. The CDR3 sequence is 16 residues long. In the authors' methods: Amplified reference gene primers provided the basis for estimating nucleated cell counts. TCRdb keeps only in-frame clones here, not all; method: immunoSEQ multiplex PCR. The V and J calls and clone size are taken from that table; D and trimming were inferred from the DNA. The sample shows some 150,000 clones, 85% to 90% of them seen only once. This chain joins TRBV14 and TRBJ1-2; D gene ambiguous. Sequencing was performed on peripheral blood. The clonotype was recovered from a man aged 18-30 years with active or convalescent COVID-19. The CDR3 reads CASSQDLGGLSYGYTF. The CDR3 bases are TGTGCCAGCAGCCAAGATCTGGGTGGGCTGAGCTATGGCTACACCTTC.